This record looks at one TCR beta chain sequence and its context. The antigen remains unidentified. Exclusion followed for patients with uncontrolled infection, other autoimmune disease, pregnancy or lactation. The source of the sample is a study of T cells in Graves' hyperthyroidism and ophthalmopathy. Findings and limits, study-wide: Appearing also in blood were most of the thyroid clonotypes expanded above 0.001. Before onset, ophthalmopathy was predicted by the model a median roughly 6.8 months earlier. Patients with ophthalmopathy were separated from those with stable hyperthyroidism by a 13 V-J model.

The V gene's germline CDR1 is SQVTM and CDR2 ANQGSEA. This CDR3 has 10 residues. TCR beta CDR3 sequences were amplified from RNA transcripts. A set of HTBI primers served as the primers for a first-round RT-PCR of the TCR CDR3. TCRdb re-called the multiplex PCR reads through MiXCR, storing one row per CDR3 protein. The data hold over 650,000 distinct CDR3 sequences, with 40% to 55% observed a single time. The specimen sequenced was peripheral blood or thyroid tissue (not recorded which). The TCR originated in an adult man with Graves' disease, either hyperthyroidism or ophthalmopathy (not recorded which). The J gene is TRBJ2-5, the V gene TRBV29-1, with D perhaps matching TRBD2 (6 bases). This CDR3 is CSSAGETQYF. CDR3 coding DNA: TGCAGTTCGGCGGGGGAGACCCAGTACTTC.